The clone carrying this T cell receptor beta chain was found a few times. Per the germline V gene, CDR1 is LNHDA and CDR2 is SQIVND (reference sequence). V lost 11 bases and J lost 2; bases outside the gene matches: 13. The CDR3 has 16 residues. As processed by the authors: By means of reference gene primer amplification, nucleated cell counts were estimated. Using immunoSEQ multiplex PCR, the repertoire was profiled, and TCRdb retains in-frame clones only, with some absent. The V and J calls and the clone size are those of that table, but D and trimming were determined from the DNA. Of a few hundred thousand clones listed, approximately 86% are singletons. This specimen comes from a study of blood T cell repertoires in COVID-19. Looking at the study overall: Nucleic acid was either cDNA or gDNA, and it came from T cells, B-cell-depleted T cells, or PBMCs.

Seattle patients were enrolled during active infection and followed longitudinally. The chain uses TRBV19 and TRBJ2-3; TRBD2 matches 10 bases. This clonotype was sampled from a human donor with COVID-19, enrolled during active disease. The donor label of this sample is uncertain. Sequenced material: peripheral blood. CDR3 DNA sequence: TGTGCCCCCAAGGTAGAGCGGGAGGGCTCCACAGATACGCAGTATTTT. Translated, it gives CAPKVEREGSTDTQYF.